These 30 T cell receptor beta chains share one sample of origin, sequenced in a study of T cells in Graves' hyperthyroidism and ophthalmopathy. Using RNA transcripts as the source, TCR beta CDR3 regions were amplified. With the HTBI primer set, the TCR CDR3 went through a first round of RT-PCR. TCRdb independently ran MiXCR on the multiplex PCR reads; one entry per CDR3 protein. The sample lists about 350,000 distinct CDR3 sequences, 15% to 20% seen once, with roughly 15% in the top ten. The specimen sequenced was blood. The receptors shown here come from a woman aged 35 to 49 with Graves' ophthalmopathy.

In its sample, this clonotype was seen once. This sequence joins TRBV7-9 and TRBJ2-7; D is undetermined. Trimming took off 5 bases at V and 6 bases at J, with 8 bases between the two ends. Germline V gene sequence: CDR1 SEHNR, CDR2 FQNEAQ (reference sequence). The CDR3 is 11 amino acids. As DNA, the CDR3 is TGTGCCAGCAGCGCCGGCCCCGAGCAGTACTTC. This sequence encodes CASSAGPEQYF.

This clonotype was picked up many times. This rearrangement joins TRBV7-9 to TRBJ2-7; D is unresolved. This CDR3 contains 12 residues. Germline V gene lookup returns CDR1 SEHNR and CDR2 FQNEAQ (reference sequence). Trimming stripped 1 base from V and 6 bases from J, with 7 bases between. CDR3 sequence: CASSLGTSEQYF. The CDR3 DNA follows: TGTGCCAGCAGCTTAGGCACATCCGAGCAGTACTTC.

This clonotype was recorded many times. The chain uses TRBV13 and TRBJ2-2; 8 nucleotides line up with TRBD2. Trimming at V came to 1 base and at J to 8 bases, leaving 9 bases not matched to a gene. Per the germline V gene, CDR1 is PRHDT and CDR2 is FYEKMQ (reference sequence). This CDR3 has 16 amino acids. CDR3 DNA: TGTGCCAGCAGCTTAGCCCGGGAGGGCCAAGCAGGGGAGCTGTTTTTT. It encodes CASSLAREGQAGELFF.

In this sample, this clonotype turned up many times. This sequence joins TRBV29-1 and TRBJ2-5; the match to TRBD2 covers 8 bases. CDR1 is SQVTM, CDR2 ANQGSEA, per germline. V gave up 6 bases and J gave up 4 bases; unmatched junction bases: 4. The CDR3 totals 12 residues. CDR3 region: CSVAGGLETQYF. The CDR3 bases are TGCAGCGTGGCGGGGGGTTTAGAGACCCAGTACTTC.

In this sample, this clonotype turned up many times. The chain recombines TRBV2 with TRBJ1-5; D gene uncertain. Trimming took 3 bases from V and 4 from J, leaving 10 bases between them. CDR3 size: 14 residues. The V gene's germline CDR1 is SNHLY and CDR2 FYNNEI. CDR3 coding DNA: TGTGCCAGCAGTGACAGAGGTCCTAATCAGCCCCAGCATTTT. Translation: CASSDRGPNQPQHF.

This clonotype has just a few counts. The chain uses TRBV19 and TRBJ2-7; D is perhaps TRBD1 (6 bases). The germline V and J ends were trimmed by 9 bases and 0 bases, with 9 bases remaining between them. In germline, CDR1 is LNHDA, CDR2 SQIVND (reference sequence). This CDR3 comprises 12 residues. The CDR3 coding sequence is TGTGCCAGCCGGGACAACTCCTACGAGCAGTACTTC. It translates to CASRDNSYEQYF.

This clonotype came up many times. J is TRBJ1-1 and V is TRBV4-3; D uncertain. V dropped 0 bases and J dropped 3 bases, with 14 bases sitting between them. This CDR3 has 16 residues. The germline CDR1 and CDR2 sequences are LGHNA and YSLEER. The CDR3 here is CASSQDADLTYTEAFF. The CDR3 DNA sequence: TGCGCCAGCAGCCAAGATGCGGATCTCACCTACACTGAAGCTTTCTTT.

This clonotype was counted at least ten times. The chain is built from TRBV28 and TRBJ1-5, with D tentatively TRBD1 (5 bases). Germline V gene lookup returns CDR1 MDHEN and CDR2 SYDVKM. This CDR3 region has 13 residues. Trimming stripped 4 bases from V and 6 bases from J, with 10 bases between. CDR3 in amino acids: CASSSRGGQPQHF. The CDR3 DNA is TGTGCCAGCAGTTCTCGGGGGGGTCAGCCCCAGCATTTT.

This clonotype was seen repeatedly, ten times or more. Relative to the germline gene, one junction end is altered; a read error may explain this. J is TRBJ2-7 and V is TRBV7-2; D is undetermined. In germline, CDR1 is SGHTA, CDR2 FQGNSA. The CDR3 consists of 10 residues. The CDR3 sequence: CAVGIYEQCF. The CDR3 nucleotides read TGTGCCGTAGGCATCTACGAGCAGTGCTTC.

This clonotype was detected ten times or more. The chain is built from TRBV11-2 and TRBJ2-5, with D perhaps TRBD2 (7 bases). V was trimmed by 5 bases and J by 1 base, leaving 14 bases between them. The CDR3 totals 15 residues. The V gene's germline CDR1 is SGHAT and CDR2 FQNNGV. CDR3 DNA: TGTGCCAGCAGCAGAGCGGGACACCTCCAAGAGACCCAGTACTTC. This codes for CASSRAGHLQETQYF.

With regard to this clonotype: Given a much more abundant clone one base away, this may be a read error. CDR3 DNA sequence: TGCAGCGTTGAAGGATGGGGCTATAGATACACCTTC. Translating it yields CSVEGWGYRYTF. The chain is built from TRBV29-1 and TRBJ1-2, with D perhaps matching TRBD1 (5 bases). Germline V CDR1 and CDR2: SQVTM, ANQGSEA. The CDR3 spans 12 residues. The ends were cut back, 1 base at V and 11 bases at J, with 14 bases in the middle.

This clonotype was counted at least ten times. This chain links TRBV11-2 with TRBJ2-7; D is possibly TRBD2 (5 bases). Germline CDR1 and CDR2: SGHAT and FQNNGV. This CDR3 is 19 amino acids long. V dropped 0 bases and J dropped 0 bases, with 21 bases sitting between them. CDR3 amino acids: CASSLDGFSQRPSSYEQYF. CDR3 nucleotides: TGTGCCAGCAGCTTAGATGGGTTTTCGCAGCGGCCGAGCTCCTACGAGCAGTACTTC. The entire variable domain, with the rest obtained from reference TRBV11-2 and TRBJ2-7, is as follows: EAGVAQSPRYKIIEKRQSVAFWCNPISGHATLYWYQQILGQGPKLLIQFQNNGVVDDSQLPKDRFSAERLKGVDSTLKIQPAKLEDSAVYLCASSLDGFSQRPSSYEQYFGPGTRLTVT.

This clonotype appeared many times. The chain combines TRBV2 with TRBJ2-7, with 8 bases aligning to TRBD2. V trimming: 5 bases; J trimming: 5 bases; junction bases outside the gene matches: 11. The germline gives CDR1 SNHLY, CDR2 FYNNEI. The CDR3 extends over 15 amino acids. The CDR3 sequence: CASSQTGTRLDEQYF. The CDR3 nucleotides are TGTGCCAGCAGTCAAACCGGGACTAGACTCGACGAGCAGTACTTC.

This clonotype was detected many times. This rearrangement joins TRBV20-1 to TRBJ2-7; tentatively, D is TRBD2 (5 bases). The V gene's germline CDR1 is DFQATT and CDR2 SNEGSKA (reference sequence). The CDR3 spans 14 residues. Trimming left V 3 bases short and J 2 bases short, with 14 bases between. The CDR3 DNA sequence: TGCAGTGCTAGCCCCGGACTGACTACCTACGAGCAGTACTTC. Translation: CSASPGLTTYEQYF.

This clonotype was seen many times. The chain combines TRBV24-1 with TRBJ2-2; TRBD1 might be the D (6 bases). The CDR3 is made up of 14 amino acids. Trimming removed 7 bases at V and 3 bases at J, with 11 bases between. Germline assignment: CDR1 KGHDR and CDR2 SFDVKD. The CDR3 region is CATSGDTYTGELFF. The CDR3 DNA reads TGTGCCACCAGCGGGGACACCTACACCGGGGAGCTGTTTTTT.

This clonotype was seen a few times. In DNA, the CDR3 is TGTGCCAGCAAGAATAGACAGGGGAGGAACACTGAAGCTTTCTTT. Encoded protein: CASKNRQGRNTEAFF. The V call is TRBV12-3 or TRBV12-4, the J call TRBJ1-1; 8 bases fit TRBD1. J gave up 1 base and V 7 bases, and 8 bases lay outside the gene matches. This CDR3 comprises 15 residues.

This clonotype has ten or more counts. The rearrangement joins TRBV27 to TRBJ2-5; a possible D gene is TRBD2 (5 bases). V lost 5 bases, J lost 10 bases, and 14 bases lay in between. The germline CDR1 and CDR2 sequences are MNHEY and SMNVEV (reference sequence). The CDR3 loop spans 12 amino acids. This chain's CDR3 is CASSRPAGDQYF. The DNA for the CDR3 is TGTGCCAGCAGTAGACCCGCCGGGGACCAGTACTTC.

This clonotype occurred many times. The chain uses TRBV29-1 and TRBJ1-1, with D perhaps matching TRBD1 (6 bases). CDR1 and CDR2 (germline): SQVTM, ANQGSEA. This CDR3 spans 12 amino acids. The V gene lost 4 bases and the J gene lost 4 bases, with 10 bases spanning the gap. The CDR3 DNA follows: TGCAGCGTTGGGTACAGGGCCACTGAAGCTTTCTTT. Translation: CSVGYRATEAFF.

This clonotype was seen many times. V usage is TRBV6-5 and J usage is TRBJ2-5; either TRBD1 or TRBD2 may supply D (6 bases each). Germline assignment: CDR1 MNHEY and CDR2 SVGAGI. The germline V and J ends were trimmed by 6 bases and 0 bases, with 17 bases remaining between them. The CDR3 contains 16 residues. The CDR3 is CASRPLGGGYQETQYF. The CDR3 nucleotides are TGTGCCAGCAGACCCCTAGGAGGGGGGTACCAAGAGACCCAGTACTTC.

This clonotype was observed a few times. V usage is TRBV20-1 and J usage is TRBJ2-7, with 10 bases fitting TRBD2. The CDR3 is 12 residues long. V lost 6 bases and J lost 4; bases outside the gene matches: 3. Germline loops: CDR1 DFQATT, CDR2 SNEGSKA (reference sequence). This chain's CDR3 is CSAGTSVYEQYF. The CDR3 nucleotides read TGCAGTGCCGGGACTAGCGTATACGAGCAGTACTTC.

This clonotype appeared many times. The chain has TRBV5-1 and TRBJ2-7, with D possibly being TRBD2 (5 bases). The CDR3 runs 13 residues. V gave up 1 base and J gave up 2 bases, with 7 bases separating them. In germline, CDR1 is SGHRS, CDR2 YFSETQ. The CDR3 region has the DNA TGCGCCAGCAGCTTGCCGGGAACCTACGAGCAGTACTTC. Encoded protein: CASSLPGTYEQYF.

This clonotype was counted ten times or more. This chain uses TRBV2 with TRBJ2-7, with 8 positions matching TRBD2. J lost 3 bases, V lost 5 bases, and 6 bases had no gene match. Germline V lookup: CDR1 SNHLY, CDR2 FYNNEI. This CDR3 comprises 14 residues. The CDR3 here is CASSPGTRIYEQYF. As DNA, the CDR3 is TGTGCCAGCAGTCCCGGGACTAGAATCTACGAGCAGTACTTC. The whole variable domain, filled in from reference TRBV2 and TRBJ2-7, reads EPEVTQTPSHQVTQMGQEVILRCVPISNHLYFYWYRQILGQKVEFLVSFYNNEISEKSEIFDDQFSVERPDGSNFTLKIRSTKLEDSAMYFCASSPGTRIYEQYFGPGTRLTVT.

The DNA for the CDR3 is TGTGCCAGCAGTAGACAGGGTCCGGAGACCCAGTACTTC. Amino acid sequence: CASSRQGPETQYF. The genes are TRBV28 and TRBJ2-5; 7 nucleotides match TRBD1. The CDR3 loop spans 13 amino acids. Germline CDR1 is MDHEN and CDR2 is SYDVKM. Losses at the gene ends were 5 bases for V and 5 bases for J; bases not matched to a gene: 5. Combining the CDR3 with reference TRBV28 and TRBJ2-5 gives the whole variable domain DVKVTQSSRYLVKRTGEKVFLECVQDMDHENMFWYRQDPGLGLRLIYFSYDVKMKEKGDIPEGYSVSREKKERFSLILESASTNQTSMYLCASSRQGPETQYFGPGTRLLVL.

This clonotype came up many times. This may come from a read error, since a much larger clone is one base off. The rearrangement joins TRBV12-3 or TRBV12-4 to TRBJ1-2; D may be TRBD1 (5 bases). The CDR3 totals 15 residues. CDR3 amino acids: CAGSPRGRGLYGYTF. The CDR3 coding sequence is TGTGCCGGCAGTCCCCGGGGCCGAGGATTATATGGCTACACCTTC.

This clonotype was seen ten or more times. V is TRBV29-1 and J is TRBJ2-5, with 8 bases identical to TRBD1. Germline trimming cut 7 bases from V and 7 bases from J; bases unmatched to any gene: 11. Germline V CDR1 and CDR2: SQVTM, ANQGSEA. The CDR3 runs to 13 residues. CDR3 amino acids: CSGDPRGLGTQYF. For the CDR3, the DNA is TGCAGCGGGGACCCCAGGGGGCTAGGGACCCAGTACTTC.

This clonotype was detected many times. The CDR3 loop is CASSEASGTDTQYF. In DNA, the CDR3 is TGTGCCAGCAGTGAGGCTAGCGGCACAGATACGCAGTATTTT. The genes are TRBV6-4 and TRBJ2-3; D may be TRBD2 (6 bases). The CDR3 spans 14 residues. V lost 3 bases, J lost 1 base, and 8 bases lay in between. Germline assignment: CDR1 MRHNA and CDR2 SNTAGT.

This clonotype was detected ten times or more. V gene TRBV9 combines with J gene TRBJ1-1, with 7 bases matching TRBD1. V shed 3 bases, J shed 3 bases, and the junction held 5 bases outside the gene matches. Germline CDR1 reads SGDLS; CDR2 reads YYNGEE. This CDR3 has 14 amino acids. CDR3 in DNA: TGTGCCAGCAGCGGGGGACAGTTCCACACTGAAGCTTTCTTT. This sequence encodes CASSGGQFHTEAFF.

V usage is TRBV18 and J usage is TRBJ2-4; 8 nucleotides agree with TRBD1. Germline CDR1 is KGHSH and CDR2 is LQKENI. J was trimmed by 1 base and V by 5 bases; bases with no gene match: 10. The CDR3 length is 17 residues. The CDR3, as DNA: TGTGCCAGCTCAGGGGGGACAGGCTCCGGGGCCAAAAACATTCAGTACTTC. Its protein is CASSGGTGSGAKNIQYF. Full variable domain (outside the CDR3, taken from reference TRBV18 and TRBJ2-4): NAGVMQNPRHLVRRRGQEARLRCSPMKGHSHVYWYRQLPEEGLKFMVYLQKENIIDESGMPKERFSAEFPKEGPSILRIQQVVRGDSAAYFCASSGGTGSGAKNIQYFGAGTRLSVL.

This chain joins TRBV6-1 and TRBJ2-5, with 8 bases lining up with TRBD2. The CDR3 runs to 14 residues. V lost 7 bases, J lost 7 bases, and 11 bases stayed unmatched. Germline-derived CDR1 and CDR2 are MNHNS and SASEGT. The CDR3 DNA follows: TGTGCCAGCACCCAGAGCGGGAGCGCGGGGACCCAGTACTTC. Protein sequence: CASTQSGSAGTQYF.

The rearrangement links TRBV12-3 or TRBV12-4 to TRBJ1-1; 7 bases align to TRBD1. V shed 6 bases, J shed 5 bases, and the junction held 12 bases outside the gene matches. This CDR3 region has 15 residues. The CDR3 DNA is TGTGCCAGCAGAGCAGGGGGTCCGAAGAGGACTGAAGCTTTCTTT. The encoded protein is CASRAGGPKRTEAFF.